Listed below are T cell receptor beta chains from one sample, sequenced in a study of shared clonotypes between healthy human individuals. Clones were read by immunoSEQ multiplex PCR, and TCRdb kept only the in-frame ones, dropping some. Altogether 2 million to 2.5 million clones are present, around 95% being singletons, with the ten largest covering roughly 0.13%. Sequencing was carried out using naive CD4+ T cells sorted from blood. Receptor source: a man aged 18 to 30 in good health. Each CDR3 is given with its conserved first and last residue. D genes are given only for firm matches. Clone size, where shown, is once, few, many, or a class for clones that have expanded.

j_call: TRBJ2-3; d_call: -; clone_size: -; v_call: TRBV7-2; cdr3_aa: CASSLQGSTDTQYF; cdr3_nt: TGTGCCAGCAGCTTACAGGGTAGCACAGATACGCAGTATTTT
j_call: TRBJ1-5; d_call: -; clone_size: few; v_call: TRBV18; cdr3_aa: CASSSAGNQPQHF; cdr3_nt: TGTGCCAGCTCATCCGCAGGTAATCAGCCCCAGCATTTT
j_call: TRBJ2-2; d_call: -; clone_size: -; v_call: TRBV6-5; cdr3_aa: CASRRKGAGELFF; cdr3_nt: TGTGCCAGCAGACGAAAGGGGGCCGGGGAGCTGTTTTTT
j_call: TRBJ2-3; d_call: TRBD1; clone_size: -; v_call: TRBV30; cdr3_aa: CAQQGGPTDTQYF; cdr3_nt: TGTGCCCAACAGGGGGGTCCCACAGATACGCAGTATTTT
j_call: TRBJ2-2; d_call: -; clone_size: -; v_call: TRBV10-2; cdr3_aa: CASSGGGRELFF; cdr3_nt: TGCGCCAGCAGTGGAGGAGGGCGGGAGCTGTTTTTT
j_call: TRBJ1-6; d_call: -; clone_size: -; v_call: TRBV9; cdr3_aa: CASSGHTYNSPLHF; cdr3_nt: TGTGCCAGCAGCGGGCACACCTATAATTCACCCCTCCACTTT
j_call: TRBJ2-5; d_call: TRBD2; clone_size: once; v_call: TRBV7-2; cdr3_aa: CASSLARASGSRETQYF; cdr3_nt: TGTGCCAGCAGCTTAGCGCGGGCTAGCGGGAGTAGAGAGACCCAGTACTTC
j_call: TRBJ1-2; d_call: -; clone_size: -; v_call: TRBV5-1; cdr3_aa: CASRRNEADGYTF; cdr3_nt: TGCGCCAGCAGACGAAACGAGGCCGATGGCTACACCTTC
j_call: TRBJ2-7; d_call: -; clone_size: -; v_call: TRBV19; cdr3_aa: CASSKVRGYEQYF; cdr3_nt: TGTGCCAGTAGTAAGGTCAGGGGATACGAGCAGTACTTC
j_call: TRBJ1-3; d_call: -; clone_size: -; v_call: TRBV11-2; cdr3_aa: CASRSGQGNTIYF; cdr3_nt: TGTGCCAGCAGATCGGGACAAGGAAACACCATATATTTT
j_call: TRBJ1-1; d_call: -; clone_size: once; v_call: TRBV5-7; cdr3_aa: CASSFPGTEAFF; cdr3_nt: TGTGCCAGCAGCTTTCCGGGCACTGAAGCTTTCTTT
j_call: TRBJ2-7; d_call: -; clone_size: -; v_call: TRBV2; cdr3_aa: CARSRFGSTEQYF; cdr3_nt: TGTGCCCGGTCCCGGTTTGGGAGCACCGAGCAGTACTTC
j_call: TRBJ2-3; d_call: -; clone_size: -; v_call: TRBV4-3; cdr3_aa: CASSHDAGTDTQYF; cdr3_nt: TGCGCCAGCAGCCACGACGCAGGCACAGATACGCAGTATTTT
j_call: TRBJ2-3; d_call: -; clone_size: -; v_call: TRBV11-3; cdr3_aa: CASSLGLFGPDTQYF; cdr3_nt: TGTGCCAGCAGCTTAGGTTTGTTCGGACCAGATACGCAGTATTTT
j_call: TRBJ2-2; d_call: -; clone_size: -; v_call: TRBV6-5; cdr3_aa: CASSNLQGNTGELFF; cdr3_nt: TGTGCCAGCAGTAACTTACAGGGCAACACCGGGGAGCTGTTTTTT
j_call: TRBJ2-1; d_call: -; clone_size: -; v_call: TRBV9; cdr3_aa: CASSPSEIYNEQFF; cdr3_nt: TGTGCCAGCAGTCCCAGCGAAATCTACAATGAGCAGTTCTTC
j_call: TRBJ1-2; d_call: TRBD1; clone_size: -; v_call: TRBV27; cdr3_aa: CASSFGTGGFGYTF; cdr3_nt: TGTGCCAGCAGTTTCGGGACAGGGGGATTCGGCTACACCTTC
j_call: TRBJ2-5; d_call: TRBD2; clone_size: -; v_call: TRBV18; cdr3_aa: CASSLAGETQYF; cdr3_nt: TGTGCCAGCTCACTAGCGGGAGAGACCCAGTACTTC
j_call: TRBJ1-4; d_call: -; clone_size: -; v_call: TRBV6-6; cdr3_aa: CASSYLQGTNEKLFF; cdr3_nt: TGTGCCAGCAGTTACCTTCAGGGAACTAATGAAAAACTGTTTTTT
j_call: TRBJ2-2; d_call: TRBD2; clone_size: -; v_call: TRBV30; cdr3_aa: CAWSVRPSGRPNTGELFF; cdr3_nt: TGTGCCTGGAGTGTACGCCCTAGCGGGAGGCCCAACACCGGGGAGCTGTTTTTT
j_call: TRBJ2-5; d_call: -; clone_size: -; v_call: TRBV6-5; cdr3_aa: CASSFSGTSETQYF; cdr3_nt: TGTGCCAGCAGTTTCTCCGGGACGTCAGAGACCCAGTACTTC
j_call: TRBJ1-1; d_call: -; clone_size: once; v_call: TRBV18; cdr3_aa: CASSPNLGSTEAFF; cdr3_nt: TGTGCCAGCTCACCGAACTTAGGAAGCACTGAAGCTTTCTTT
j_call: TRBJ1-6; d_call: TRBD1; clone_size: -; v_call: TRBV19; cdr3_aa: CASSIGGQGVSPLHF; cdr3_nt: TGTGCCAGTAGTATAGGAGGGCAGGGGGTTTCACCCCTCCACTTT
j_call: TRBJ2-3; d_call: -; clone_size: -; v_call: TRBV7-8; cdr3_aa: CASSPRDWGADTQYF; cdr3_nt: TGTGCCAGCAGCCCCCGGGACTGGGGGGCAGATACGCAGTATTTT
j_call: TRBJ2-7; d_call: -; clone_size: -; v_call: TRBV6-5; cdr3_aa: CASSYAINPVDEQYF; cdr3_nt: TGTGCCAGCAGTTACGCGATCAACCCCGTGGACGAGCAGTACTTC
j_call: TRBJ1-5; d_call: -; clone_size: -; v_call: TRBV30; cdr3_aa: CAWSVNEGPQPQHF; cdr3_nt: TGTGCCTGGAGTGTAAATGAGGGCCCCCAGCCCCAGCATTTT
j_call: TRBJ1-1; d_call: -; clone_size: -; v_call: TRBV19; cdr3_aa: CASSAVTARSEAFF; cdr3_nt: TGTGCCAGTAGTGCCGTAACGGCAAGGTCTGAAGCTTTCTTT
j_call: TRBJ2-2; d_call: -; clone_size: -; v_call: TRBV9; cdr3_aa: CASSVDSAITGELFF; cdr3_nt: TGTGCCAGCAGCGTAGACAGTGCGATCACCGGGGAGCTGTTTTTT
j_call: TRBJ1-2; d_call: TRBD1; clone_size: few; v_call: TRBV30; cdr3_aa: CAWRVQGANYGYTF; cdr3_nt: TGTGCCTGGAGAGTACAGGGGGCAAACTATGGCTACACCTTC
j_call: TRBJ2-1; d_call: -; clone_size: once; v_call: TRBV7-8; cdr3_aa: CASSPVRPSSYNEQFF; cdr3_nt: TGTGCCAGCAGCCCAGTTAGGCCGAGCTCCTACAATGAGCAGTTCTTC
j_call: TRBJ1-5; d_call: -; clone_size: -; v_call: TRBV27; cdr3_aa: CASSPRGQVVYQPQHF; cdr3_nt: TGTGCCAGCAGCCCTCGGGGGCAGGTCGTTTATCAGCCCCAGCATTTT